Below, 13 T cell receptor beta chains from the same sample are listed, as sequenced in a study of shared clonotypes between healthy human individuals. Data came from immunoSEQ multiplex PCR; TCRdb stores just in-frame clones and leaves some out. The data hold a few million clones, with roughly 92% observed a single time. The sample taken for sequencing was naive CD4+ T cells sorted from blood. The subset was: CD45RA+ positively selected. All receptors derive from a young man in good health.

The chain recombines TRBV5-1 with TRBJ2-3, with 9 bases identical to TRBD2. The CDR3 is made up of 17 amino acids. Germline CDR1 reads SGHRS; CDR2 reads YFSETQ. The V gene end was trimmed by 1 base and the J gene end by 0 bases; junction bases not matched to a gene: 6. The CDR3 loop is CASSLLAGGPSTDTQYF. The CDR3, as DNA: TGCGCCAGCAGCTTGCTGGCGGGAGGGCCCAGCACAGATACGCAGTATTTT.

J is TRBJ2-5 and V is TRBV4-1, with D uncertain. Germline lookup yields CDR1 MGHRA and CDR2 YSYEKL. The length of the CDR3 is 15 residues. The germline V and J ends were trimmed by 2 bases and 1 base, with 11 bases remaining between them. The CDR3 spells CASSQPSLTQETQYF. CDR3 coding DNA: TGCGCCAGCAGCCAACCCTCCCTTACCCAAGAGACCCAGTACTTC.

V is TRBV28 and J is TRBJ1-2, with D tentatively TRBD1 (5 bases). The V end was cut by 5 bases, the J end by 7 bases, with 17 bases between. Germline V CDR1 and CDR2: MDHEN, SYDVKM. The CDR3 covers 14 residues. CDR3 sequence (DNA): TGTGCCAGCAGTACTACGGCAAGAAGGGGTGGCTACACCTTC. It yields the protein CASSTTARRGGYTF.

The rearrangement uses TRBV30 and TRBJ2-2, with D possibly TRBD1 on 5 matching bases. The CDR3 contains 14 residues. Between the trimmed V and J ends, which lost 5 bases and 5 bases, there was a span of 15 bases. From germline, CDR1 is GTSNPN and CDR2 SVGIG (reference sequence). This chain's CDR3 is CAWARVTRTGELFF. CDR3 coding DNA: TGTGCCTGGGCCAGGGTGACGCGTACCGGGGAGCTGTTTTTT.

The chain's CDR3 is CSVGDYLVNEQFF. The CDR3 DNA reads TGCAGCGTTGGGGACTACCTAGTCAATGAGCAGTTCTTC. This rearrangement joins TRBV29-1 to TRBJ2-1; TRBD2 matches at 7 bases. J gave up 6 bases and V 4 bases, and 6 bases lay outside the gene matches. CDR3 length equals 13 residues. Germline lookup yields CDR1 SQVTM and CDR2 ANQGSEA.

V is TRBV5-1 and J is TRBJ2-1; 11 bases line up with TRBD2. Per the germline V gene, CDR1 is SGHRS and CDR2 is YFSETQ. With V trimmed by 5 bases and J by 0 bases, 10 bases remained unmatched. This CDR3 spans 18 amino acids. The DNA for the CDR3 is TGCGCCAGCAGGGCTAGCGGGAGGACCTTAAGCTCCTACAATGAGCAGTTCTTC. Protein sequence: CASRASGRTLSSYNEQFF.

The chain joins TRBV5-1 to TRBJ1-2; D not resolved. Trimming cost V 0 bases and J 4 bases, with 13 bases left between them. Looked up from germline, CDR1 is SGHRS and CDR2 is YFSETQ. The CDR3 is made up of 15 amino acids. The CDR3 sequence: CASSLGHTETYGYTF. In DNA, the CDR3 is TGCGCCAGCAGCTTGGGACACACCGAGACCTATGGCTACACCTTC.

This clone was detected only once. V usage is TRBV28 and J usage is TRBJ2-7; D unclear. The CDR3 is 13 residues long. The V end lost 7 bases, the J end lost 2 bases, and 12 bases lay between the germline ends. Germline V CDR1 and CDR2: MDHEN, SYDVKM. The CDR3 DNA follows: TGTGCCAGCAATGGGCCCAAAACCTACGAGCAGTACTTC. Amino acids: CASNGPKTYEQYF.

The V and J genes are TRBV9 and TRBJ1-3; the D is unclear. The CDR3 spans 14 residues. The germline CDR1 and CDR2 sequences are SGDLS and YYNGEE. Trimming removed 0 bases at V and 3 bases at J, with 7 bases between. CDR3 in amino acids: CASSVAKNGNTIYF. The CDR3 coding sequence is TGTGCCAGCAGCGTAGCGAAGAATGGAAACACCATATATTTT.

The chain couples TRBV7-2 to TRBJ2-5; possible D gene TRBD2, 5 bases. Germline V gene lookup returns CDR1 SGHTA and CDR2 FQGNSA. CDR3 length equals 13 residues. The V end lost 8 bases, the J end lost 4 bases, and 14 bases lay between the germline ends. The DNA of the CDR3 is TGTGCCAGCCACCGTAGAGGAGGAGAGACCCAGTACTTC. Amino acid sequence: CASHRRGGETQYF.

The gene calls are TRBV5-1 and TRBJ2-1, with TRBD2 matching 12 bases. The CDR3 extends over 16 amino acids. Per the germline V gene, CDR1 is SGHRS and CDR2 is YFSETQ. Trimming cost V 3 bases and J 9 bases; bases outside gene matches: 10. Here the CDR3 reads CASSWSLAGGHGEQFF. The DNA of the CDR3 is TGCGCCAGCAGCTGGTCTCTAGCGGGGGGGCACGGTGAGCAGTTCTTC.

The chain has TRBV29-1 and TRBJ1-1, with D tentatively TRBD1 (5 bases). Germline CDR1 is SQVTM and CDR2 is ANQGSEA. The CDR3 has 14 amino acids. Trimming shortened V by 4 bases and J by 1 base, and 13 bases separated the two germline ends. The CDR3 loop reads CSVGRGGTNTEAFF. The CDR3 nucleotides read TGCAGCGTTGGCCGGGGCGGTACGAACACTGAAGCTTTCTTT.

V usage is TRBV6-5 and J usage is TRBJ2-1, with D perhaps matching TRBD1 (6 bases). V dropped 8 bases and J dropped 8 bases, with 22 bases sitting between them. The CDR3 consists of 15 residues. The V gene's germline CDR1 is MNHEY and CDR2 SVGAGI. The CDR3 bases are TGTGCCAGCGTTCGCCGGGACACTGGTCGGGATGAGCAGTTCTTC. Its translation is CASVRRDTGRDEQFF.